Included here is one T cell receptor beta chain sequence, with context. Germline CDR1 is SGHKS and CDR2 is YYEKEE (reference sequence). The CDR3 covers 16 residues. The germline V and J ends were trimmed by 3 bases and 0 bases, with 13 bases remaining between them. In the original processing: Reference gene primer amplification in the assay estimated nucleated cell counts. Some clones are missing from TCRdb's copy, which holds only in-frame ones; the method was immunoSEQ multiplex PCR. V, J and clone size are taken as reported in that table, and D and trimming were inferred from the DNA itself. The table shows almost 100,000 clones, with about 89% occurring only once. These data belong to a study of blood T cell repertoires in COVID-19. Study-wide background: The United States, Italy and Spain were the sources of the acute and convalescent COVID-19 samples. PBMCs, B-cell-depleted T cells, or T cells provided the cDNA or gDNA that made up the material.

Specimen: peripheral blood. The sequence was collected from a man in his fifties with acute or convalescent COVID-19. The V gene is TRBV5-5, the J gene TRBJ1-3; weak D call: TRBD1 (5 bases). Written as DNA, the CDR3 is TGTGCCAGCAGCTCTGTTGGGGCCCTCTCTGGAAACACCATATATTTT. It yields the protein CASSSVGALSGNTIYF.